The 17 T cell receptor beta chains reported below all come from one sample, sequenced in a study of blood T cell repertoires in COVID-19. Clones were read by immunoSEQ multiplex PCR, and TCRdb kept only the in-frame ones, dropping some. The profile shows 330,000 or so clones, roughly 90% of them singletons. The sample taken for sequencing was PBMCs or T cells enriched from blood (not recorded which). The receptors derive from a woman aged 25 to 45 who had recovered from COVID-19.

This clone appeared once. The CDR3 loop is CATSRARDYGYTF. The CDR3, as DNA: TGTGCCACCAGCAGAGCCAGGGACTATGGCTACACCTTC. The chain recombines TRBV15 with TRBJ1-2; TRBD1 might be the D (5 bases). CDR3 size: 13 residues. The germline gives CDR1 LNHNV, CDR2 YYDKDF (reference sequence). Deletions cut 1 base from V and 3 bases from J, with 6 bases between.

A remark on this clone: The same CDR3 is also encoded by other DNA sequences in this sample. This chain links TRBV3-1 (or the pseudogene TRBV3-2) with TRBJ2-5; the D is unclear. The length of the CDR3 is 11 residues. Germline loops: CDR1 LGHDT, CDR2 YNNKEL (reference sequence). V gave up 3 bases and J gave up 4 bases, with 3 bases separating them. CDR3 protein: CASSHRETQYF. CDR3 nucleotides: TGTGCCAGCAGCCACAGAGAGACCCAGTACTTC.

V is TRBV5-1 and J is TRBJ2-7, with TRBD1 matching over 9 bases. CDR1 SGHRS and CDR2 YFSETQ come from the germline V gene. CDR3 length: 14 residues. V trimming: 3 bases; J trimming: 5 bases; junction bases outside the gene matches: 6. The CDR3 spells CASSSVTGGNEQYF. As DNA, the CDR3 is TGCGCCAGCAGCTCGGTGACAGGGGGGAACGAGCAGTACTTC.

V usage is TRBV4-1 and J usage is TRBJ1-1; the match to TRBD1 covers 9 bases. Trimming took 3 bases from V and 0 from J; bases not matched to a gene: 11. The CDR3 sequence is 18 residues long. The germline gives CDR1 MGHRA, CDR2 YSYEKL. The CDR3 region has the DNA TGCGCCAGCAGCCACGCCGGGACAGGGACTGGGATGAACACTGAAGCTTTCTTT. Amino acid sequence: CASSHAGTGTGMNTEAFF.

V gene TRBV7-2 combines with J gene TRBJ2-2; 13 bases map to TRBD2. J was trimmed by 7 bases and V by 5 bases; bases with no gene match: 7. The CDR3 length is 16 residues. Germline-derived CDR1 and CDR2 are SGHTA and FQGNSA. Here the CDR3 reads CASSPGLAGAVGELFF. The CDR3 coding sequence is TGTGCCAGCAGCCCTGGACTAGCGGGAGCGGTCGGGGAGCTGTTTTTT.

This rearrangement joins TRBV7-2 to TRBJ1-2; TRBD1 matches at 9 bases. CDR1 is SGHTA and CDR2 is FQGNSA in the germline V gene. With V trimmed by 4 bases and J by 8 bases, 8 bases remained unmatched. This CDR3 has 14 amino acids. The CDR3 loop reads CASSSGTGFGGYTF. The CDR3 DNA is TGTGCCAGCAGCTCCGGGACAGGGTTCGGCGGCTACACCTTC.

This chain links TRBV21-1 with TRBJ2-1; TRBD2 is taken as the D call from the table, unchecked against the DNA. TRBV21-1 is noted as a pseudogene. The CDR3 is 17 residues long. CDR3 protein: CASSTEFGTSGYNEQFF. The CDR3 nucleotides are TGTGCCAGCAGCACAGAATTCGGGACTAGCGGTTACAATGAGCAGTTCTTC.

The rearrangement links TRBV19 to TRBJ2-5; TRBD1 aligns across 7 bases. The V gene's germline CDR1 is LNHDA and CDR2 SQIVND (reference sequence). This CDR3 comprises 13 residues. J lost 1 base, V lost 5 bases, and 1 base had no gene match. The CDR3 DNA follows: TGTGCCAGTAGTGGGGACAGCCAAGAGACCCAGTACTTC. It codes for CASSGDSQETQYF. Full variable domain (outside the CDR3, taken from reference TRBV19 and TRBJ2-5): DGGITQSPKYLFRKEGQNVTLSCEQNLNHDAMYWYRQDPGQGLRLIYYSQIVNDFQKGDIAEGYSVSREKKESFPLTVTSAQKNPTAFYLCASSGDSQETQYFGPGTRLLVL.

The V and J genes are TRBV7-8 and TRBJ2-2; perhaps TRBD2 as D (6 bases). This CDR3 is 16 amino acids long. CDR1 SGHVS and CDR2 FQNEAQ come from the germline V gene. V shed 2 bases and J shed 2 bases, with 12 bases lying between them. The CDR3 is CASSLFGTLNTGELFF. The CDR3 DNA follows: TGTGCCAGCAGCTTATTTGGGACTCTAAACACCGGGGAGCTGTTTTTT.

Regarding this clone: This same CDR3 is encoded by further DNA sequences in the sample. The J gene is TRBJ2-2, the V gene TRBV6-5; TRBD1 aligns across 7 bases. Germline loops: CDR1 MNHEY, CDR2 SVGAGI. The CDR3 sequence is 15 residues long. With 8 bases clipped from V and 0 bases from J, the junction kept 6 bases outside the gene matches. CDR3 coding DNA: TGTGCCAGCCGAACCGGGACAGCGAACACCGGGGAGCTGTTTTTT. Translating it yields CASRTGTANTGELFF.

In DNA, the CDR3 is TGTGCCAGCAGCTTAGCACAGTCGCGGGGAGTCTATGGCTACACCTTC. This encodes CASSLAQSRGVYGYTF. The chain carries TRBV11-2 and TRBJ1-2, with D hard to call. The CDR3 extends over 16 amino acids. V shed 1 base and J shed 4 bases, with 16 bases lying between them. The germline gives CDR1 SGHAT, CDR2 FQNNGV. Complete variable domain (other parts from reference TRBV11-2 and TRBJ1-2): EAGVAQSPRYKIIEKRQSVAFWCNPISGHATLYWYQQILGQGPKLLIQFQNNGVVDDSQLPKDRFSAERLKGVDSTLKIQPAKLEDSAVYLCASSLAQSRGVYGYTFGSGTRLTVV.

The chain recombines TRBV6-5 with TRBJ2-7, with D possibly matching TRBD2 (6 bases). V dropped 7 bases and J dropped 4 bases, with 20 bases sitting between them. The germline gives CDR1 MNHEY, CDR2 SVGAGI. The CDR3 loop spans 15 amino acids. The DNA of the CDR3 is TGTGCCAGCACCATGAACGGGGGAGTCAATTACGAGCAGTACTTC. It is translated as CASTMNGGVNYEQYF.

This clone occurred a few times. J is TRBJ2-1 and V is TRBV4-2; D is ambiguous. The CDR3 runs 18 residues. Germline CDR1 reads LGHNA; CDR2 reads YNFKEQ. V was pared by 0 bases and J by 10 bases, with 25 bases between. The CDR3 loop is CASSQDLSVGFGSVEQFF. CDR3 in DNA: TGTGCCAGCAGCCAAGATCTTTCGGTGGGCTTCGGCTCTGTCGAGCAGTTCTTC.

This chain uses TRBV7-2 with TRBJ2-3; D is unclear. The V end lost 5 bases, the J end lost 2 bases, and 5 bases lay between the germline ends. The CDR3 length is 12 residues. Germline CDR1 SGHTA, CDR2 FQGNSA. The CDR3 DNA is TGTGCCAGCAGCCTTTACACAGATACGCAGTATTTT. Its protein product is CASSLYTDTQYF.

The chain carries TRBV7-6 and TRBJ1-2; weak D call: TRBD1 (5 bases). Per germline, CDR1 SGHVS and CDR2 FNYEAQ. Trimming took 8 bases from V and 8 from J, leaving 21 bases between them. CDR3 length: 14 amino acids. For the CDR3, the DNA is TGTGCCAGCGCCGTTGGGAAGGGGACTGGCGGCTACACCTTC. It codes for CASAVGKGTGGYTF.

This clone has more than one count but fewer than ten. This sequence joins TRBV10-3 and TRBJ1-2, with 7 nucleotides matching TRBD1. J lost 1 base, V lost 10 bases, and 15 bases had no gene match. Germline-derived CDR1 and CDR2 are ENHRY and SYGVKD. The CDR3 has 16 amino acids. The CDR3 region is CATISGTENVNYGYTF. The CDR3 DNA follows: TGTGCCACTATCTCCGGGACAGAGAACGTTAACTATGGCTACACCTTC.

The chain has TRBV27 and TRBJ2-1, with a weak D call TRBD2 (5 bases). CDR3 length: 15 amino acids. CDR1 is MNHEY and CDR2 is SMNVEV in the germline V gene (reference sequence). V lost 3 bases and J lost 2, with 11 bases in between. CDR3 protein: CASSFYRGTYNEQFF. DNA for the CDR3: TGTGCCAGCAGTTTTTATCGGGGTACCTACAATGAGCAGTTCTTC.